What follows is one T cell receptor beta chain and its context. The data originate from a study of blood T cell repertoires in COVID-19. As for the study in general: The samples span acute and convalescent COVID-19 from the United States, Italy and Spain. Sources were T cells, B-cell-depleted T cells, or PBMCs; the material itself was cDNA or gDNA.

This CDR3 has 11 residues. V was shortened by 6 bases and J by 6 bases, with 9 bases between the two germline ends. Germline loops: CDR1 MNHEY, CDR2 SVGAGI. In the authors' methods: Amplification of reference gene primers was used by the study to estimate nucleated cell counts. Generated by immunoSEQ multiplex PCR, the TCRdb table keeps only in-frame clones and is missing some. V and J calls and clone size are as listed in that table; D and trimming were resolved from the DNA. The table includes about 75,000 clones, around 74% detected once. The source of this sequence is a woman of 80 years or more with active or convalescent COVID-19. V gene TRBV6-5 combines with J gene TRBJ2-7; unclear D gene. The sample was peripheral blood. The DNA of the CDR3 is TGTGCCAGCAGCCGGTTCGGCGAGCAGTACTTC. Translated, it gives CASSRFGEQYF.